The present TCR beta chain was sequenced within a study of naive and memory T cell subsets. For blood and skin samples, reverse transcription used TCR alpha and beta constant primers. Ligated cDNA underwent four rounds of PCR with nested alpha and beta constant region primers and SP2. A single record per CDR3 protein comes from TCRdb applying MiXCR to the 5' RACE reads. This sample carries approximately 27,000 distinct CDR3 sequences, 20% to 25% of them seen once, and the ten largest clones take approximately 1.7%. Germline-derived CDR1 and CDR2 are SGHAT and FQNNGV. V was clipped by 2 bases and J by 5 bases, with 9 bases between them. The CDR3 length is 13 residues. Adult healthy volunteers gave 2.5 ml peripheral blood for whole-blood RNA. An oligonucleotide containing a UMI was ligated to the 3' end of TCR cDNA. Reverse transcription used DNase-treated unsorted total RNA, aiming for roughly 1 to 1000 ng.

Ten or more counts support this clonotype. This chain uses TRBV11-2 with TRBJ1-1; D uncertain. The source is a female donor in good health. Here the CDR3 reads CASSLTWDTEAFF. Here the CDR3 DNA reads TGTGCCAGCAGCTTAACGTGGGATACTGAAGCTTTCTTT.